This T cell receptor (beta chain) is from a study of shared clonotypes between healthy human individuals. Turning to the study itself: Three plates were used per donor for CD4 naive, three for CD4 memory, two for CD8 naive and one for CD8 memory. Notes on the study in general: Researchers found naive subsets generally carried larger estimated richness than memory subsets.

As regards this clone: Its antigen remains unidentified.

CD45RO negativity and positive selection for CCR7 defined naive CD8 cells, a population that excluded terminally differentiated effector memory CD45RA+ cells. The V segment lost 3 bases and the J segment 3 bases; nucleotides outside the gene matches: 2. This CDR3 spans 16 amino acids. Germline V gene lookup returns CDR1 LNHNV and CDR2 YYDKDF (reference sequence). Sorted-subset replicate PCR reactions contained 200 to 250 ng DNA, corresponding to some 29,000 T cell genomes. Sequencing used immunoSEQ multiplex PCR; TCRdb keeps in-frame clones, though not all of them. The sample records over 2 million clones, over 85% being singletons.

The sequence was collected from a man between 18 and 29 years old in good health. This rearrangement joins TRBV15 to TRBJ2-3, with TRBD2 identical over 14 bases. Sequencing was carried out using naive CD8+ T cells sorted from blood. The CDR3 sequence: CATSSGTSGGTDTQYF. The DNA of the CDR3 is TGTGCCACCAGCAGCGGGACTAGCGGGGGAACAGATACGCAGTATTTT.